These 30 T cell receptor beta chains came from one sample sequenced in a study of blood T cell repertoires in COVID-19. Assay used: immunoSEQ multiplex PCR; TCRdb lists only in-frame clones, some missing. The table lists about 220,000 clones, more than 65% of them singletons. The sequencing input was peripheral blood. The receptors come from a woman over 75 with acute or convalescent COVID-19.

This clone was seen a handful of times. The V gene is TRBV19, the J gene TRBJ2-2; D remains unclear. The CDR3 extends over 16 amino acids. V dropped 7 bases and J dropped 1 base, with 16 bases sitting between them. Germline CDR1 reads LNHDA; CDR2 reads SQIVND (reference sequence). The CDR3 loop is CASTVVGSLNTGELFF. The CDR3 DNA reads as TGTGCCAGTACGGTCGTGGGTAGCCTGAACACCGGGGAGCTGTTTTTT.

This chain joins TRBV28 and TRBJ1-6, with a weak D call TRBD1 (6 bases). Germline V gene sequence: CDR1 MDHEN, CDR2 SYDVKM. V lost 7 bases to trimming and J lost 7 bases, with 8 bases between them. The CDR3 length is 12 residues. The CDR3 loop reads CASIDRNSPLHF. In nucleotides, the CDR3 is TGTGCCAGCATCGACAGGAATTCACCCCTCCACTTT.

The V gene is TRBV6-5, the J gene TRBJ2-1; a weak D match, TRBD1 (6 bases). The CDR3 contains 13 residues. The ends were cut back, 7 bases at V and 8 bases at J, with 15 bases in the middle. Germline V gives CDR1 MNHEY, CDR2 SVGAGI. CDR3 region: CASTRTVSDEQFF. CDR3 DNA: TGTGCCAGCACACGGACAGTCAGCGATGAGCAGTTCTTC.

V and J are TRBV19 and TRBJ1-4, with TRBD1 matching 7 bases. V lost 4 bases and J lost 6; bases outside the gene matches: 5. CDR3 length: 14 residues. The germline V gene has CDR1 LNHDA and CDR2 SQIVND (reference sequence). CDR3 region: CASSKTGTDEKLFF. The CDR3 DNA reads as TGTGCCAGTAGTAAAACCGGGACAGATGAAAAACTGTTTTTT.

The V call is TRBV5-4, the J call TRBJ1-1; D may be TRBD1 (5 bases). With 2 bases removed from V and 3 bases from J, the gap between germline ends came to 5 bases. Germline CDR1 SGHNT, CDR2 YYREEE (reference sequence). The CDR3 spans 12 residues. CDR3 in amino acids: CASSLQDTEAFF. The CDR3 nucleotides are TGTGCCAGCAGCTTACAGGACACTGAAGCTTTCTTT.

CDR3 amino acids: CASSLLSGVNTGELFF. Written as DNA, the CDR3 is TGTGCCAGCAGCTTACTGTCGGGGGTTAACACCGGGGAGCTGTTTTTT. This chain uses TRBV7-2 with TRBJ2-2; D might be TRBD2 (6 bases). The CDR3 contains 16 residues. Trimming removed 2 bases at V and 2 bases at J, with 12 bases between. In germline, CDR1 is SGHTA, CDR2 FQGNSA. Variable domain in full (rest from reference TRBV7-2 and TRBJ2-2): GAGVSQSPSNKVTEKGKDVELRCDPISGHTALYWYRQSLGQGLEFLIYFQGNSAPDKSGLPSDRFSAERTGGSVSTLTIQRTQQEDSAVYLCASSLLSGVNTGELFFGEGSRLTVL.

The chain couples TRBV6-5 to TRBJ2-1; D uncertain. Between the trimmed V and J ends, which lost 2 bases and 3 bases, there was a span of 11 bases. Germline CDR1 reads MNHEY; CDR2 reads SVGAGI. The CDR3 extends over 15 amino acids. CDR3 sequence reads: CASSYRGVGYNEQFF. DNA for the CDR3: TGTGCCAGCAGTTACCGCGGAGTAGGCTACAATGAGCAGTTCTTC.

This clone showed up just a few times. The chain uses TRBV2 and TRBJ1-1; D might be TRBD1 (5 bases). The CDR3 sequence is 14 residues long. V lost 6 bases, J lost 7 bases, and 18 bases lay in between. The germline V gene has CDR1 SNHLY and CDR2 FYNNEI. CDR3: CASRSLRGAYEAFF. The DNA of the CDR3 is TGTGCCAGCAGATCCCTTAGGGGCGCTTATGAAGCTTTCTTT.

This chain connects TRBV4-2 to TRBJ2-5; D possibly corresponds to TRBD2 (5 bases). The CDR3 spans 15 residues. In germline, CDR1 is LGHNA, CDR2 YNFKEQ. The ends were cut back, 4 bases at V and 4 bases at J, with 16 bases in the middle. The CDR3 DNA is TGTGCCAGCAGCCCGGAGATAACTAGTTCAGAGACCCAGTACTTC. Protein sequence: CASSPEITSSETQYF.

The rearrangement links TRBV10-3 to TRBJ2-2; D is perhaps TRBD1 (6 bases). V dropped 7 bases and J dropped 3 bases, with 18 bases sitting between them. The length of the CDR3 is 16 residues. Looked up from germline, CDR1 is ENHRY and CDR2 is SYGVKD. CDR3 DNA sequence: TGTGCCATCACCAAGTCATTACAGGGAGACACCGGGGAGCTGTTTTTT. Protein sequence: CAITKSLQGDTGELFF.

The chain combines TRBV21-1 with TRBJ2-3; the D segment call TRBD1 is taken from the table without a DNA check. TRBV21-1 is a pseudogene. This CDR3 has 15 amino acids. CDR3 in DNA: TGTGCCAGCCCCTCCCGACAGAATAGCACAGATACGCAGTATTTT. Translating gives CASPSRQNSTDTQYF.

The rearrangement links TRBV5-6 to TRBJ1-1, with a weak D call TRBD1 (5 bases). The ends were cut back, 3 bases at V and 2 bases at J, with 8 bases in the middle. The CDR3 is made up of 13 amino acids. From germline, CDR1 is SGHDT and CDR2 YYEEEE. CDR3 nucleotide sequence: TGTGCCAGCAGCTCGGACACCAACACTGAAGCTTTCTTT. It translates to CASSSDTNTEAFF.

The chain employs TRBV6-6 and TRBJ2-7; 15 bases are a match to TRBD2. Germline-derived CDR1 and CDR2 are MNHNY and SVGAGI (reference sequence). Germline trimming cut 5 bases from V and 2 bases from J; bases unmatched to any gene: 13. The CDR3 is made up of 19 amino acids. The CDR3 DNA reads as TGTGCCAGCAGTCCCCTCGGGACTAGCGGGGGGCTTGCAACCTACGAGCAGTACTTC. As protein: CASSPLGTSGGLATYEQYF.

This chain connects TRBV28 to TRBJ1-2; TRBD1 matches 8 bases. J lost 6 bases, V lost 8 bases, and 14 bases had no gene match. Germline-derived CDR1 and CDR2 are MDHEN and SYDVKM. The CDR3 extends over 15 amino acids. For the CDR3, the DNA is TGTGCCAGCTTACTCCCCGGCAGGGGGCGCGATGGCTACACCTTC. Its translation: CASLLPGRGRDGYTF.

CDR3 sequence reads: CASSLAAGGEQYF. DNA of the CDR3: TGTGCCAGCAGCTTAGCGGCAGGGGGTGAGCAGTACTTC. The genes are TRBV7-2 and TRBJ2-7; 7 bases align to TRBD1. The length of the CDR3 is 13 residues. Germline assignment: CDR1 SGHTA and CDR2 FQGNSA. V lost 0 bases to trimming and J lost 7 bases; unmatched junction nucleotides: 3.

The rearrangement joins TRBV18 to TRBJ1-4; tentative D call: TRBD1 (5 bases). V was trimmed by 3 bases and J by 3 bases, leaving 11 bases between them. Germline V lookup: CDR1 KGHSH, CDR2 LQKENI. The CDR3 extends over 15 amino acids. This chain's CDR3 is CASSPIQASNEKLFF. CDR3 coding DNA: TGTGCCAGCTCACCCATACAGGCATCTAATGAAAAACTGTTTTTT.

V gene TRBV9 combines with J gene TRBJ2-3; TRBD2 aligns across 9 bases. Trimming took 0 bases from V and 4 from J; bases not matched to a gene: 6. Germline CDR1 and CDR2: SGDLS and YYNGEE. The CDR3 spans 16 residues. CDR3 in amino acids: CASSVGAAGGPDTQYF. The CDR3 DNA follows: TGTGCCAGCAGCGTAGGGGCTGCGGGGGGGCCAGATACGCAGTATTTT.

The rearrangement links TRBV7-2 to TRBJ2-7; TRBD2 is a possible D gene (5 bases). CDR1 is SGHTA, CDR2 FQGNSA, per germline. V was shortened by 5 bases and J by 1 base, with 9 bases between the two germline ends. The CDR3 has 13 residues. In DNA form, the CDR3 reads TGTGCCAGCAGCGGACTTTTGTCCTACGAGCAGTACTTC. Encoded protein: CASSGLLSYEQYF.

The rearrangement uses TRBV9 and TRBJ1-2; no firm D call. The germline V and J ends were trimmed by 0 bases and 8 bases, with 17 bases remaining between them. Germline-derived CDR1 and CDR2 are SGDLS and YYNGEE. The CDR3 totals 15 residues. CDR3 sequence (DNA): TGTGCCAGCAGCGTAGCCCCGGGTGGTATCGGCGGCTACACCTTC. Encoded protein: CASSVAPGGIGGYTF. The complete variable domain, with remaining parts taken from reference TRBV9 and TRBJ1-2, reads DSGVTQTPKHLITATGQRVTLRCSPRSGDLSVYWYQQSLDQGLQFLIQYYNGEERAKGNILERFSAQQFPDLHSELNLSSLELGDSALYFCASSVAPGGIGGYTFGSGTRLTVV.

There are a few counts of this clone. The rearrangement uses TRBV19 and TRBJ2-2, with TRBD1 as a possible D gene (6 bases). Germline V CDR1 and CDR2: LNHDA, SQIVND (reference sequence). V gave up 7 bases and J gave up 2 bases, with 17 bases separating them. The CDR3 totals 16 residues. The CDR3 DNA follows: TGTGCCAGTATGAGGACCGGGACAATTAACACCGGGGAGCTGTTTTTT. It encodes CASMRTGTINTGELFF.

The chain carries TRBV7-8 and TRBJ1-6, with 7 bases matching TRBD1. This CDR3 comprises 15 residues. Losses at the gene ends were 5 bases for V and 5 bases for J; bases not matched to a gene: 6. Germline CDR1 and CDR2: SGHVS and FQNEAQ. In DNA form, the CDR3 reads TGTGCCAGCAGCATTGGACAGGCGAATAATTCACCCCTCCACTTT. Translated, it gives CASSIGQANNSPLHF.

The chain joins TRBV19 to TRBJ1-2; 8 bases fit TRBD1. The germline V gene encodes CDR1 LNHDA and CDR2 SQIVND (reference sequence). V was clipped by 5 bases and J by 0 bases; unmatched bases: 2. The CDR3 consists of 14 residues. The CDR3 DNA is TGTGCCAGTAGTCTGGACAGGGCTAACTATGGCTACACCTTC. Protein: CASSLDRANYGYTF.

This chain connects TRBV3-1 (or the pseudogene TRBV3-2) to TRBJ2-1; no firm D call. Germline CDR1 and CDR2: LGHDT and YNNKEL (reference sequence). V lost 1 base and J lost 0, with 10 bases in between. The CDR3 loop spans 16 amino acids. The CDR3 is CASSQGPRGSYNEQFF. In DNA form, the CDR3 reads TGTGCCAGCAGCCAAGGTCCCCGAGGCTCCTACAATGAGCAGTTCTTC.

The CDR3 DNA reads as TGCGCCAGCAGCTGGGGAGGCAGTCTCTCTGGAAACACCATATATTTT. It specifies CASSWGGSLSGNTIYF. The chain recombines TRBV5-1 with TRBJ1-3, with D uncertain. CDR3 length equals 16 residues. In germline, CDR1 is SGHRS, CDR2 YFSETQ. The V gene lost 3 bases and the J gene lost 0 bases, with 13 bases spanning the gap.

This rearrangement joins TRBV10-2 to TRBJ2-6; the D gene is possibly TRBD2 (6 bases). CDR1 WSHSY and CDR2 SAAADI come from the germline V gene. This CDR3 is built from 19 residues. The germline V and J ends were trimmed by 6 bases and 1 base, with 22 bases remaining between them. CDR3 in amino acids: CASRYSRGLGVSGANVLTF. The CDR3 DNA follows: TGCGCCAGCAGATACTCAAGGGGACTGGGGGTATCTGGGGCCAACGTCCTGACTTTC.

The table lists this clone with a few counts. V gene TRBV12-3 or TRBV12-4 combines with J gene TRBJ1-2, with 7 bases identical to TRBD1. V gave up 2 bases and J gave up 7 bases; unmatched junction bases: 1. This CDR3 spans 12 amino acids. CDR3 DNA sequence: TGTGCCAGCAGTTTATACAGGGGTGGCTACACCTTC. Translation gives CASSLYRGGYTF.

This rearrangement joins TRBV5-8 to TRBJ2-2; D perhaps matches TRBD1 (5 bases). Trimming stripped 4 bases from V and 2 bases from J, with 15 bases between. The germline V gene encodes CDR1 SGHTS and CDR2 YDEGEE. CDR3 length: 16 residues. In nucleotides, the CDR3 is TGTGCCAGCAGCCTTTGGACACCTAGTAACACCGGGGAGCTGTTTTTT. It yields the protein CASSLWTPSNTGELFF.

The chain has TRBV6-1 and TRBJ1-6; D uncertain. Trimming left V 1 base short and J 4 bases short, with 11 bases between. Germline V CDR1 and CDR2: MNHNS, SASEGT. The CDR3 has 16 amino acids. The DNA for the CDR3 is TGTGCCAGCAGTGAAGGAGCGGCGGGGTATAATTCACCCCTCCACTTT. It codes for CASSEGAAGYNSPLHF.

The chain employs TRBV6-2 or TRBV6-3 and TRBJ2-6; 7 positions agree with TRBD1. Germline V CDR1 and CDR2: MNHEY, SVGEGT. Losses at the gene ends were 0 bases for V and 4 bases for J; bases not matched to a gene: 3. CDR3 length equals 16 residues. This CDR3 is CASSYSTGSGANVLTF. CDR3 DNA: TGTGCCAGCAGTTACTCGACAGGGTCAGGGGCCAACGTCCTGACTTTC.

The chain uses TRBV28 and TRBJ2-7, with TRBD1 matching over 10 bases. J lost 4 bases, V lost 6 bases, and 12 bases had no gene match. The CDR3 runs to 16 residues. The V gene's germline CDR1 is MDHEN and CDR2 SYDVKM. CDR3 bases: TGTGCCAGCAGCCGCAGACAGGGGGCGCGAGGGTACGAGCAGTACTTC. This gives the protein CASSRRQGARGYEQYF.